This T cell receptor beta chain is drawn from a study of CXCR3-negative and CXCR3-positive naive CD8 T cells. CDR3 length: 15 amino acids. Germline V gives CDR1 MNHEY, CDR2 SMNVEV (reference sequence). As regards this clonotype: Its antigen is currently unknown.

The method, 5' RACE with UMI labels, was used to prepare the TRB cDNA libraries. TCRdb re-called the 5' RACE reads and gives one entry per CDR3 protein, without DNA. The table gives over 70,000 distinct CDR3 sequences; the top ten clones make up approximately 0.54% of it. The study's findings and limits: CXCR3-positive naive cells carried more hydrophobic TRB CDR3s than CXCR3-negative naive cells did.

The sequenced sample consisted of naive CXCR3+ CD8+ T cells from blood. Subset of the sample: CD45RO-CCR7+CD27+CD95- naive CD8+ T cells expressing CXCR3 (TNR3+). This clonotype originated in a human donor in good health. Some clones in this sample may be carry-over from other donors' samples. The V and J genes are TRBV27 and TRBJ2-1; TCRdb reports TRBD2, a call that lacks DNA to check it against. CDR3 in amino acids: CASSQLAGMYNEQFF.